The rows below give T cell receptor beta chains drawn from one sample of a study of T cells after yellow fever vaccination. One entry per CDR3 protein, called by TCRdb with MiXCR from the 5' RACE reads. Of hundreds of thousands of distinct CDR3 sequences in the sample, roughly 6.2% were seen once. The material was PBMCs, obtained 5 days after the yellow fever booster vaccination. The origin of the receptors is a man aged 25-45 years who received the YFV17D yellow fever vaccine. Each CDR3 is given with its conserved first and last residue. The D gene is left open where the match is weak. Size is stated for part of the rows, as once, few or many counts, or as a class when the clone is expanded.

NA NA TRBJ2-3 TRBV29-1 TGCAGCGTTGAGAAGGGGACGCAGTATTTT CSVEKGTQYF
TRBD1 few TRBJ1-5 TRBV20-1 TGCAGTGCTAGGAAAGTCCCGGGACAGGGTAGCAGCAATCAGCCCCAGCATTTT CSARKVPGQGSSNQPQHF
TRBD2 NA TRBJ2-7 TRBV20-1 TGCAGTGCTTCCGGGACTAGAGTTACCTACGAGCAGTACTTC CSASGTRVTYEQYF
TRBD2 NA TRBJ2-2 TRBV12-3/TRBV12-4 TGTGCCAGCAGACTAGCGGGAGGGAGCGGGGAGCTGTTTTTT CASRLAGGSGELFF
TRBD1 NA TRBJ2-7 TRBV29-1 TGCAGCGTTTACAGGACAGGGGAAACCTACGAGCAGTACTTC CSVYRTGETYEQYF
TRBD1 NA TRBJ2-7 TRBV5-1 TGCGCCAGCAGCGGGACAGCGTTTGGCCACGAGCAGTACTTC CASSGTAFGHEQYF
NA few TRBJ1-6 TRBV3-1 TGTGCCAGCAGCCAACAGGGAAGCTCCTATAATTCACCCCTCCACTTT CASSQQGSSYNSPLHF
NA many TRBJ1-2 TRBV14 TGTGCCAGCAGCCAAGATGGCCCGGGGGGCTACACCTTC CASSQDGPGGYTF
TRBD1 many TRBJ1-1 TRBV5-1 TGCGCCAGCAGCGGCGGACAGGGTGAAGCTTTCTTT CASSGGQGEAFF
TRBD2 NA TRBJ2-7 TRBV7-2 TGTGCCAGCAGCACCAGACTAGCGGAAACCTACGAGCAGTACTTC CASSTRLAETYEQYF
NA NA TRBJ2-7 TRBV20-1 TGCAGTGCTAACCGGCAAATGTACGAGCAGTACTTC CSANRQMYEQYF